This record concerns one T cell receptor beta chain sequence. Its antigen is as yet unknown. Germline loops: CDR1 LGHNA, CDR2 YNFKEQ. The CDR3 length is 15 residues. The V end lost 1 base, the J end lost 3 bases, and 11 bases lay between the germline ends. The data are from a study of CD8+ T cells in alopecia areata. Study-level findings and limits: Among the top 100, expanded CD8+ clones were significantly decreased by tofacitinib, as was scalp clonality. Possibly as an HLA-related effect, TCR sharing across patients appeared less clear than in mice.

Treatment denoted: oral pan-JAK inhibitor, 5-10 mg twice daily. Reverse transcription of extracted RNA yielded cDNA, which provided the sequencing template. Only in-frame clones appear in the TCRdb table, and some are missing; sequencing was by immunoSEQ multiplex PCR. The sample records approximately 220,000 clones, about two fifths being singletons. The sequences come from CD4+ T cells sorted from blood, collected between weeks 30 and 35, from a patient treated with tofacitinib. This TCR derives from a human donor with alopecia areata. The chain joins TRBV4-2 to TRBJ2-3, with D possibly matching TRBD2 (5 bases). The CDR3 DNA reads TGTGCCAGCAGCCAAGCGACGGGAAGTACAGATACGCAGTATTTT. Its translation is CASSQATGSTDTQYF.